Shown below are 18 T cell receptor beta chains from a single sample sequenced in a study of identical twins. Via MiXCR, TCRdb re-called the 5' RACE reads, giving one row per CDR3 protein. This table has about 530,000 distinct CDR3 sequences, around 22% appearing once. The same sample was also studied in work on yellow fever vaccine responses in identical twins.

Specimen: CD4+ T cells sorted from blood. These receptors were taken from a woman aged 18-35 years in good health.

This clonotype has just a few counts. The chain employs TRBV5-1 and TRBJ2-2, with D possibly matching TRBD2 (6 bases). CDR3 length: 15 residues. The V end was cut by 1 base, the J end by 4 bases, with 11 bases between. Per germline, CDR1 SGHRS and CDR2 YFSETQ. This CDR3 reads CASSLTSWGTGELFF. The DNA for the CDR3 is TGCGCCAGCAGCTTGACTAGCTGGGGCACCGGGGAGCTGTTTTTT.

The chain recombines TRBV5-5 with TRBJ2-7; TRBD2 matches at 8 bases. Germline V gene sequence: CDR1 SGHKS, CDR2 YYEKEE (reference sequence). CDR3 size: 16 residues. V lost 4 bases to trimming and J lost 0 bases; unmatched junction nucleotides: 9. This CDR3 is CASSRGGTVFSYEQYF. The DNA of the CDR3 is TGTGCCAGCAGCCGGGGGGGCACAGTTTTCTCCTACGAGCAGTACTTC.

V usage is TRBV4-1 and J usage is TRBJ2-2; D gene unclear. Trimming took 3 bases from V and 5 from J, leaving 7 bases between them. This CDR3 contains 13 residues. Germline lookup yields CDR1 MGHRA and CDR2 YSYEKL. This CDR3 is CASSQDQTGELFF. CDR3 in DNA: TGCGCCAGCAGCCAGGACCAAACCGGGGAGCTGTTTTTT.

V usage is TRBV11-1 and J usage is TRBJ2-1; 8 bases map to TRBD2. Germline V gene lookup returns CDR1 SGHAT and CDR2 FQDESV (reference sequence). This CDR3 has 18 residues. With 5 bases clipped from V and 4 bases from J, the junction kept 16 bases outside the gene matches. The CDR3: CASSPTSGYTSGYNEQFF. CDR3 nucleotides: TGTGCCAGCAGCCCAACTAGCGGTTATACATCGGGATACAATGAGCAGTTCTTC.

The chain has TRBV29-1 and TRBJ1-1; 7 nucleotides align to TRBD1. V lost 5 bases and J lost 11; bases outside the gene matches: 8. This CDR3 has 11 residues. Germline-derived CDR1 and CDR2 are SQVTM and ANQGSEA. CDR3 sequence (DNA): TGCAGCGTTAACAGGGGACGAGTTGCTTTCTTT. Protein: CSVNRGRVAFF.

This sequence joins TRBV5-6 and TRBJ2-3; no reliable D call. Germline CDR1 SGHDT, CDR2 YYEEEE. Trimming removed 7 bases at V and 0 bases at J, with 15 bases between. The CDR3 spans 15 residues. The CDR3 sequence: CASGPGGASTDTQYF. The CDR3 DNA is TGTGCCAGCGGCCCTGGCGGAGCTAGCACAGATACGCAGTATTTT.

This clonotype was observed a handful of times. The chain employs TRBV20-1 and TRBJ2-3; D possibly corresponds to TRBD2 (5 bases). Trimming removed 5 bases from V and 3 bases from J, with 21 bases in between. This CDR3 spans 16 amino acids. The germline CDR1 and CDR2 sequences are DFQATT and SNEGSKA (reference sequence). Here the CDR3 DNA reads TGCAGTGCTGACGGGCTTGGGAGCGGACTGACAGATACGCAGTATTTT. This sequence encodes CSADGLGSGLTDTQYF.

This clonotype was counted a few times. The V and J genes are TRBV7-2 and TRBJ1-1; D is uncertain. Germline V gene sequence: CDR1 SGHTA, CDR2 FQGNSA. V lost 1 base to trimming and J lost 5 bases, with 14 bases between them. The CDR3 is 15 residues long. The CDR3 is CASSLGGWTGTEAFF. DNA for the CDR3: TGTGCCAGCAGCTTAGGAGGTTGGACCGGAACTGAAGCTTTCTTT.

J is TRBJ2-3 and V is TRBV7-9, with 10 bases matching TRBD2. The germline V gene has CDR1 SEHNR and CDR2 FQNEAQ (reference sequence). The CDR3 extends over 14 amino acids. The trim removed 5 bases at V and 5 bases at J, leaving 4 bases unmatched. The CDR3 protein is CASSRLAGEDTQYF. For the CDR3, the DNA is TGTGCCAGCAGCAGACTAGCGGGTGAAGATACGCAGTATTTT.

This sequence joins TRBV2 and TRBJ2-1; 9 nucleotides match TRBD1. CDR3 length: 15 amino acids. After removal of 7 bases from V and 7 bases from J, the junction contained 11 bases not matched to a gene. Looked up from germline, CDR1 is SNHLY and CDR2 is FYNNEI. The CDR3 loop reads CASTNRDRANNEQFF. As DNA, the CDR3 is TGTGCCAGCACGAACCGGGACAGGGCAAATAATGAGCAGTTCTTC. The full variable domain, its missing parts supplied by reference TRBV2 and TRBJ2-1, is EPEVTQTPSHQVTQMGQEVILRCVPISNHLYFYWYRQILGQKVEFLVSFYNNEISEKSEIFDDQFSVERPDGSNFTLKIRSTKLEDSAMYFCASTNRDRANNEQFFGPGTRLTVL.

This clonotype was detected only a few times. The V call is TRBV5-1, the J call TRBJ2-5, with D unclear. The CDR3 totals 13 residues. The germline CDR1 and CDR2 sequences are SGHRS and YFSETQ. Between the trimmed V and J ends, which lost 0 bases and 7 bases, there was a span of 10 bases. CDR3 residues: CASSLGMEGTQYF. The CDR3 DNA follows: TGCGCCAGCAGCTTGGGTATGGAAGGGACCCAGTACTTC.

DNA for the CDR3: TGTGCCAGCAGCCTCGAGCCGGGGGGGAGCTCCTACAATGAGCAGTTCTTC. Translation: CASSLEPGGSSYNEQFF. J is TRBJ2-1 and V is TRBV9, with TRBD2 matching over 8 bases. Trimming cost V 4 bases and J 0 bases; bases outside gene matches: 9. The CDR3 covers 17 residues. Germline V CDR1 and CDR2: SGDLS, YYNGEE.

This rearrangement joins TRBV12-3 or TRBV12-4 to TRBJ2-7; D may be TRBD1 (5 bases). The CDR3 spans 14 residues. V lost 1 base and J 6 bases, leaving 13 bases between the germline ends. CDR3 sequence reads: CASSLVAGNSEQYF. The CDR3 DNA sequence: TGTGCCAGCAGTTTAGTGGCAGGGAACTCCGAGCAGTACTTC.

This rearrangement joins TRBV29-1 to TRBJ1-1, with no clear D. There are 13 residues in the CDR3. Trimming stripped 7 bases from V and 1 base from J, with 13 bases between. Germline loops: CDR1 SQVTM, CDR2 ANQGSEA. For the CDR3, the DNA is TGCAGCGCCGCCCTCCAGGAGAACACTGAAGCTTTCTTT. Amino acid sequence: CSAALQENTEAFF. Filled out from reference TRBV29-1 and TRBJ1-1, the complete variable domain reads SAVISQKPSRDICQRGTSLTIQCQVDSQVTMMFWYRQQPGQSLTLIATANQGSEATYESGFVIDKFPISRPNLTFSTLTVSNMSPEDSSIYLCSAALQENTEAFFGQGTRLTVV.

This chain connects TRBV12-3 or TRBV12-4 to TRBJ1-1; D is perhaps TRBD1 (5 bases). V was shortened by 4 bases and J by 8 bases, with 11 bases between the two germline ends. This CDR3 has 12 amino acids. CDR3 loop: CASSSSGTEAFF. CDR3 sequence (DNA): TGTGCCAGCAGTTCCTCCGGGACGGAAGCTTTCTTT.

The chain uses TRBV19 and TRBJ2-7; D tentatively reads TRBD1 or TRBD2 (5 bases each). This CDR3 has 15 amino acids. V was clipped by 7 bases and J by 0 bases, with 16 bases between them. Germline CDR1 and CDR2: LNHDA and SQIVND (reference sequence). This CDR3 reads CASKLRGSDSYEQYF. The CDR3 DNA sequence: TGTGCCAGTAAGTTGAGGGGAAGCGACTCCTACGAGCAGTACTTC.

CDR3 sequence (DNA): TGTGCCAGTAGTATAGGTCAGATGATCACCGGGGAGCTGTTTTTT. It translates to CASSIGQMITGELFF. V and J are TRBV19 and TRBJ2-2, with D unresolved. In germline, CDR1 is LNHDA, CDR2 SQIVND (reference sequence). V was cut by 1 base and J by 4 bases, with 10 bases left in between. The CDR3 totals 15 residues.

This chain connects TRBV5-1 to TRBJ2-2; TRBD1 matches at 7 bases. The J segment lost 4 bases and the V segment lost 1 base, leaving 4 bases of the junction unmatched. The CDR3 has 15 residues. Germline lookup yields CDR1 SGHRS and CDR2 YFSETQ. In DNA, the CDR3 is TGCGCCAGCAGCTTGAATGGGGACAGCACCGGGGAGCTGTTTTTT. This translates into CASSLNGDSTGELFF. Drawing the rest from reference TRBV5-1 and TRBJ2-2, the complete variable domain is KAGVTQTPRYLIKTRGQQVTLSCSPISGHRSVSWYQQTPGQGLQFLFEYFSETQRNKGNFPGRFSGRQFSNSRSEMNVSTLELGDSALYLCASSLNGDSTGELFFGEGSRLTVL.